This T cell receptor beta chain was documented in a study of CD8 T cells in Susac syndrome. Random-hexamer reverse transcription was applied to about 0.5 to 1 ug RNA. With immunoSEQ multiplex PCR, TCR beta CDR3 was amplified across 54 Vbeta and 13 Jbeta. Each CDR3 protein gets one entry after TCRdb re-called the immunoSEQ multiplex PCR reads with MiXCR. This table has about 400,000 distinct CDR3 sequences, about 85% appearing once. Sequencing of TCR beta was performed on blood CD8+ and CD4+ T cells. The specimen sequenced was CD8+ T cells from PBMCs. The TCR sequence derives from a human donor with multiple sclerosis.

This chain's CDR3 is CAWGPGTGANTEAFF. For the CDR3, the DNA is TGTGCCTGGGGACCCGGGACAGGGGCCAACACTGAAGCTTTCTTT. The chain has TRBV30 and TRBJ1-1; 10 bases are shared with TRBD1. The CDR3 is made up of 15 amino acids. Germline V gene sequence: CDR1 GTSNPN, CDR2 SVGIG (reference sequence). V lost 5 bases, J lost 2 bases, and 8 bases stayed unmatched. The full variable domain, with the rest looked up from reference TRBV30 and TRBJ1-1, is SQTIHQWPATLVQPVGSPLSLECTVEGTSNPNLYWYRQAAGRGLQLLFYSVGIGQISSEVPQNLSASRPQDRQFILSSKKLLLSDSGFYLCAWGPGTGANTEAFFGQGTRLTVV.